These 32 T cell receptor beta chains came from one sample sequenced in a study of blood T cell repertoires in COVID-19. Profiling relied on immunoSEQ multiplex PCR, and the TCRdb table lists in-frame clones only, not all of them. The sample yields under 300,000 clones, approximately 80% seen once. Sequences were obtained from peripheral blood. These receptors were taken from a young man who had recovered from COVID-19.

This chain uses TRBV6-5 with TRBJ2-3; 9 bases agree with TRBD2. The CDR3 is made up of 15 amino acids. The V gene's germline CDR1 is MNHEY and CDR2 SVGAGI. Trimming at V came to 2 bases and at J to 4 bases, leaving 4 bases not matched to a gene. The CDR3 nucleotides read TGTGCCAGCAGTTACGGGGCGGGGGGGCCAGATACGCAGTATTTT. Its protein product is CASSYGAGGPDTQYF.

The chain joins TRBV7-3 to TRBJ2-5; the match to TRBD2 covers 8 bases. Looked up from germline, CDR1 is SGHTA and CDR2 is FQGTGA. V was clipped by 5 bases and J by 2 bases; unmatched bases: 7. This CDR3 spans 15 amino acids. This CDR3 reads CASSAGLGVQETQYF. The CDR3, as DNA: TGTGCCAGCAGCGCGGGACTAGGGGTACAAGAGACCCAGTACTTC.

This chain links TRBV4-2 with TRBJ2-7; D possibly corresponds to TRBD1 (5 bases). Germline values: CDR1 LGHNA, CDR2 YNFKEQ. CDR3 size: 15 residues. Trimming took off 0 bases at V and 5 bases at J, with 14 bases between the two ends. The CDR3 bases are TGTGCCAGCAGCCAAGAGGGGCAAGGAAACGACGAGCAGTACTTC. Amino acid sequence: CASSQEGQGNDEQYF.

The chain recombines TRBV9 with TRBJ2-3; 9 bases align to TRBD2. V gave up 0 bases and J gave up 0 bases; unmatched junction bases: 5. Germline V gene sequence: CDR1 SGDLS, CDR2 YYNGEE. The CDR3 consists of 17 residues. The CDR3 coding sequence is TGTGCCAGCAGCGTAGGGGCTAGCGGGGTTAGCACAGATACGCAGTATTTT. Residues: CASSVGASGVSTDTQYF. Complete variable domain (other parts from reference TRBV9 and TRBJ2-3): DSGVTQTPKHLITATGQRVTLRCSPRSGDLSVYWYQQSLDQGLQFLIQYYNGEERAKGNILERFSAQQFPDLHSELNLSSLELGDSALYFCASSVGASGVSTDTQYFGPGTRLTVL.

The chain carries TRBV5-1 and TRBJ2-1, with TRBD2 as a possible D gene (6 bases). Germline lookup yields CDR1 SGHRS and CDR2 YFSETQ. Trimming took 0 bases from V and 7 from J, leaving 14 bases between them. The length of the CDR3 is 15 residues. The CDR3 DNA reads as TGCGCCAGCAGCTTGGGACTAGGACTTACAAATGAGCAGTTCTTC. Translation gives CASSLGLGLTNEQFF. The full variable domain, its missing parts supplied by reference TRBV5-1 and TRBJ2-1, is KAGVTQTPRYLIKTRGQQVTLSCSPISGHRSVSWYQQTPGQGLQFLFEYFSETQRNKGNFPGRFSGRQFSNSRSEMNVSTLELGDSALYLCASSLGLGLTNEQFFGPGTRLTVL.

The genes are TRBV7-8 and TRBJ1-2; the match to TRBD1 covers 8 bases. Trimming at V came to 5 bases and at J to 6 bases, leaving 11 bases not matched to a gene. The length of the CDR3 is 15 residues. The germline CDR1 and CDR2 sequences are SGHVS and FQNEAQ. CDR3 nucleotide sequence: TGTGCCAGCAGCAGATCCGACAGGGGATCTCATGGCTACACCTTC. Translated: CASSRSDRGSHGYTF.

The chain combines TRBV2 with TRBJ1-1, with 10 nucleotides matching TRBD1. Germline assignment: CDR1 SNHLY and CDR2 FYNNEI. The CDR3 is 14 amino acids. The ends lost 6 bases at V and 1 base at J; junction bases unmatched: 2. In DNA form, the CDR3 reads TGTGCCAGCAGGACAGGGGGCGGGAACACTGAAGCTTTCTTT. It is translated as CASRTGGGNTEAFF.

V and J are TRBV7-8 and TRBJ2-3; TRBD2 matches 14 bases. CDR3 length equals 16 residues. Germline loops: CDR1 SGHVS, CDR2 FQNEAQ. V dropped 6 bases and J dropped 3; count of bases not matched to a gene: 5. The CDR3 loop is CASRQGLAGGTDTQYF. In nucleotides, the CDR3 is TGTGCCAGCAGACAAGGACTAGCGGGGGGTACAGATACGCAGTATTTT.

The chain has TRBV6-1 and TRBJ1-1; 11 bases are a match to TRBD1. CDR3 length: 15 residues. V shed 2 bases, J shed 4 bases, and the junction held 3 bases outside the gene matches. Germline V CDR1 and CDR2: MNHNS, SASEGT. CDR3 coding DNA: TGTGCCAGCAGTGAAATGGGGACAGGGGGCACTGAAGCTTTCTTT. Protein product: CASSEMGTGGTEAFF.

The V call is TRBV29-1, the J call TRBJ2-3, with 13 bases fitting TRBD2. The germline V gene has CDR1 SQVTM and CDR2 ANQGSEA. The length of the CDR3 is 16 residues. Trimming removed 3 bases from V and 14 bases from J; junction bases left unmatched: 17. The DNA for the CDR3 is TGCAGCGTTGAGTTCCTACCCGGGACTAGCGGGGCCCTGCGGTATTTT. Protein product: CSVEFLPGTSGALRYF.

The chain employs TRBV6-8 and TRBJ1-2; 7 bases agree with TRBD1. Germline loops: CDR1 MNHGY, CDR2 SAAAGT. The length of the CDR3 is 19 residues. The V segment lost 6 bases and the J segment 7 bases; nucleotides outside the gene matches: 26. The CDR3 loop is CASSLPGQPSRWPQGGYTF. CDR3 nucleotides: TGTGCCAGCAGCCTGCCGGGACAGCCAAGCCGTTGGCCCCAGGGTGGCTACACCTTC.

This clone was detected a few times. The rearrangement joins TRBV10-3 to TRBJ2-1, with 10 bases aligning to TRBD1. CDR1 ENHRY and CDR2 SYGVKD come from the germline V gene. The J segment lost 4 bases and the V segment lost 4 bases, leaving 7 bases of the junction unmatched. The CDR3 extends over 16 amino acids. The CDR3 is CAISGPRDRGYNEQFF. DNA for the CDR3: TGTGCCATCAGTGGCCCCCGGGACAGGGGTTACAATGAGCAGTTCTTC.

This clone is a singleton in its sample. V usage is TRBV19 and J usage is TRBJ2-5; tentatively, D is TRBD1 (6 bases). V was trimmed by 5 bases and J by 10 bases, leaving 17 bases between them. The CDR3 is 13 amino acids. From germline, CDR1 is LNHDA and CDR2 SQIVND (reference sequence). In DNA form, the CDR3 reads TGTGCCAGTAGTTGGGGACACCTAAGGGACCAGTACTTC. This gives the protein CASSWGHLRDQYF.

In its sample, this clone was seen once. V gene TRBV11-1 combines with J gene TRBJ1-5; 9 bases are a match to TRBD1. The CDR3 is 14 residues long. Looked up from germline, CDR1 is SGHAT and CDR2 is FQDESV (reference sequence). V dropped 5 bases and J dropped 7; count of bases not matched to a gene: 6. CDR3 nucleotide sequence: TGTGCCAGCAGCCGGACAGGGGAAGGCCAGCCCCAGCATTTT. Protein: CASSRTGEGQPQHF.

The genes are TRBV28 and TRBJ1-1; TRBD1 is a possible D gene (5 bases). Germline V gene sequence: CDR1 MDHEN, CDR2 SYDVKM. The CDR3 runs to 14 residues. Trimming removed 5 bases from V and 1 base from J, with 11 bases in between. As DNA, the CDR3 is TGTGCCAGCAGTAAAGCACAGGAGAACACTGAAGCTTTCTTT. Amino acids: CASSKAQENTEAFF. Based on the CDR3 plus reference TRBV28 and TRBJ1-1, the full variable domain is DVKVTQSSRYLVKRTGEKVFLECVQDMDHENMFWYRQDPGLGLRLIYFSYDVKMKEKGDIPEGYSVSREKKERFSLILESASTNQTSMYLCASSKAQENTEAFFGQGTRLTVV.

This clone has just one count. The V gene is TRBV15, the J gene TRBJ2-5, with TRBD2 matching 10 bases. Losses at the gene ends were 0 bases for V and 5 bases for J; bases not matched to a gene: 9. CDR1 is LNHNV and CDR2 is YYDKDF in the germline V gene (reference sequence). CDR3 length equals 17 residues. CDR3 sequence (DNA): TGTGCCACCAGCAGAGATAGGGGAGCGGGGGGGCTTGAGACCCAGTACTTC. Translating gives CATSRDRGAGGLETQYF. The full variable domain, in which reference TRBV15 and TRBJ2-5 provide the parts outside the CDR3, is DAMVIQNPRYQVTQFGKPVTLSCSQTLNHNVMYWYQQKSSQAPKLLFHYYDKDFNNEADTPDNFQSRRPNTSFCFLDIRSPGLGDTAMYLCATSRDRGAGGLETQYFGPGTRLLVL.

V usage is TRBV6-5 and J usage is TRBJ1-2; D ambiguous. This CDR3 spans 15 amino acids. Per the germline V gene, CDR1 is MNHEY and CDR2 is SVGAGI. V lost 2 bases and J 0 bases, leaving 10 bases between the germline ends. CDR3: CASSYGWRANYGYTF. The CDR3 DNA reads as TGTGCCAGCAGTTACGGGTGGAGAGCTAACTATGGCTACACCTTC.

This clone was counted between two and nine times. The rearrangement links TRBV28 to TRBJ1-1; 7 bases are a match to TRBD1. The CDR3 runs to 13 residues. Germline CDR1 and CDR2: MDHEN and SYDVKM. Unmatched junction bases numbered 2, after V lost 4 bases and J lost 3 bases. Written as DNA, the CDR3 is TGTGCCAGCAGTTCTGGACAGGACACTGAAGCTTTCTTT. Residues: CASSSGQDTEAFF.

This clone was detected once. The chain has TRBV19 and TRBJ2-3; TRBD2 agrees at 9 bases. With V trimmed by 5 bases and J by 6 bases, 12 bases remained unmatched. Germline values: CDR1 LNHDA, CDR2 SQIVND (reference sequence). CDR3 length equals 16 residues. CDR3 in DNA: TGTGCCAGTAGTCGATTTAGCGGGAGATTTTCGGATACGCAGTATTTT. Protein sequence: CASSRFSGRFSDTQYF.

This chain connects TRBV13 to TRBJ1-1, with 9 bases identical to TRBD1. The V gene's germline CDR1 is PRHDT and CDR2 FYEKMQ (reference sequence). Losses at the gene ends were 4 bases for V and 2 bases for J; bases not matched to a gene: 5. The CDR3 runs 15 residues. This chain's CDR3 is CASSSTGGVNTEAFF. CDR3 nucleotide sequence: TGTGCCAGCAGCTCTACAGGGGGCGTAAACACTGAAGCTTTCTTT.

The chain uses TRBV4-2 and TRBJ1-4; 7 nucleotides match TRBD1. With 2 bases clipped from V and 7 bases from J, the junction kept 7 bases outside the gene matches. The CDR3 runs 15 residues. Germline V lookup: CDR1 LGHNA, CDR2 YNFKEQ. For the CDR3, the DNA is TGTGCCAGCAGCCAAACGGGGACAGAGTTTGAAAAACTGTTTTTT. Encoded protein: CASSQTGTEFEKLFF.

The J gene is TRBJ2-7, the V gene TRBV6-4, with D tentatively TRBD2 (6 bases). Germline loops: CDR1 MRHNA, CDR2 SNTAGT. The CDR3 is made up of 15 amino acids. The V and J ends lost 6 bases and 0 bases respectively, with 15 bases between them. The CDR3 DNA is TGTGCCAGCAGGGGGGGACTCCCGAGCTCCTACGAGCAGTACGTC. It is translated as CASRGGLPSSYEQYV.

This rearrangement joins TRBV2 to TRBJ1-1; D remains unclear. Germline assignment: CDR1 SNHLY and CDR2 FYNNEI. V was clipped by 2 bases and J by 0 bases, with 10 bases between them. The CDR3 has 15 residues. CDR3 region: CASSELGRMNTEAFF. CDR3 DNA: TGTGCCAGCAGTGAATTAGGCAGGATGAACACTGAAGCTTTCTTT.

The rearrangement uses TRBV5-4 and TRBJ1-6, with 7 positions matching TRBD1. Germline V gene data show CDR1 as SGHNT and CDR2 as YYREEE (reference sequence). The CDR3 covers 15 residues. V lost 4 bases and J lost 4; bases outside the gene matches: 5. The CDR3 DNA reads TGTGCCAGCAGCACCGGACAGGCTTATAATTCACCCCTCCACTTT. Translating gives CASSTGQAYNSPLHF.

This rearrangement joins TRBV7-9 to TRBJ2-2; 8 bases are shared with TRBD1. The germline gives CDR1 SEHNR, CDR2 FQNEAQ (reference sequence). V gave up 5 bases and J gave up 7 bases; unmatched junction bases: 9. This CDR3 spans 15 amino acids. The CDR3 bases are TGTGCCAGCAGCCCTCGGACAGGGACGCACGGGGAGCTGTTTTTT. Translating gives CASSPRTGTHGELFF.

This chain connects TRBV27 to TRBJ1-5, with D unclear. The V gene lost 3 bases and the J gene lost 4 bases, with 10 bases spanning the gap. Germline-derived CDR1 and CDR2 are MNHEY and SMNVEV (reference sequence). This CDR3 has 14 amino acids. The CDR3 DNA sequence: TGTGCCAGCAGTTTCGAGGGCAGAAATCAGCCCCAGCATTTT. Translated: CASSFEGRNQPQHF.

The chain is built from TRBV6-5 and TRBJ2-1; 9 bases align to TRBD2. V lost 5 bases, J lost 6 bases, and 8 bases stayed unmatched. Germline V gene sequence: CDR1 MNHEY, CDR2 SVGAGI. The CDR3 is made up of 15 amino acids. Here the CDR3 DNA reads TGTGCCAGCAGTCCCAGCGGGACTAGCCGCAATGAGCAGTTCTTC. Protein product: CASSPSGTSRNEQFF.

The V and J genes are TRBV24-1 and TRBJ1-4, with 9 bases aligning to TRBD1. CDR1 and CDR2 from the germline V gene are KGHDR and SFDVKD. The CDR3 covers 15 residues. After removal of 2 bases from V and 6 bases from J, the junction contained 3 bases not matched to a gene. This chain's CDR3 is CATSDSGTGYEKLFF. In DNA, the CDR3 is TGTGCCACCAGTGATTCCGGGACAGGGTATGAAAAACTGTTTTTT.

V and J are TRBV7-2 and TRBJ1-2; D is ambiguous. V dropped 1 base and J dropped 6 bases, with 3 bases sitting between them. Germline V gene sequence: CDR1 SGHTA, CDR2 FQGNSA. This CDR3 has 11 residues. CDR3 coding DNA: TGTGCCAGCAGCTTAGGAGATGGCTACACCTTC. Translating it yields CASSLGDGYTF.

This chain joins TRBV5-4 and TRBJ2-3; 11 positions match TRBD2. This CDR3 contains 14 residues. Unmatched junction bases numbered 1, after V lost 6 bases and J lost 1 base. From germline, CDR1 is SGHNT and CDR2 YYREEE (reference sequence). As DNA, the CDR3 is TGTGCCAGCACGACTAGCGGGGGCACAGATACGCAGTATTTT. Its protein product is CASTTSGGTDTQYF.

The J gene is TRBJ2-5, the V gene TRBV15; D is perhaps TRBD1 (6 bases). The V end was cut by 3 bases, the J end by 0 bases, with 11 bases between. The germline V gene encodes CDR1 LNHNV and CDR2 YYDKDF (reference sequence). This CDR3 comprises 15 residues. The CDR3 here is CATSSTTGYQETQYF. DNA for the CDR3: TGTGCCACCAGCAGTACTACAGGGTACCAAGAGACCCAGTACTTC.

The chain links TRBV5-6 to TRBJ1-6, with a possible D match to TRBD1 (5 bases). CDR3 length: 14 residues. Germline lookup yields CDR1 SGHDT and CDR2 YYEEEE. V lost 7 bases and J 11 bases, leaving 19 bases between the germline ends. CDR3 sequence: CASGSWTTFTPLHF. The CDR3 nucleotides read TGTGCCAGCGGCTCCTGGACAACATTTACACCCCTCCACTTT. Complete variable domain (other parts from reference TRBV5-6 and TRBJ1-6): DAGVTQSPTHLIKTRGQQVTLRCSPKSGHDTVSWYQQALGQGPQFIFQYYEEEERQRGNFPDRFSGHQFPNYSSELNVNALLLGDSALYLCASGSWTTFTPLHFGNGTRLTVT.